The 21 T cell receptor beta chains listed next were all sequenced from one sample in a study of CD8 T cells in ankylosing spondylitis. Overall study results and limits: Fewer than 10 highly homologous variants made up a TCR beta motif that seemed to typify ankylosing spondylitis blood.

One entry per CDR3 protein results from TCRdb running MiXCR on the 5' RACE reads. The repertoire includes more than 650,000 distinct CDR3 sequences, over 9.5% of them detected once, and about 0.49% sits in the top ten. Their antigen targets remain unknown. The sequenced material came from blood, either unsorted or a sorted T cell fraction (not recorded which). Source of these receptors: a male donor with ankylosing spondylitis.

This clonotype came up many times. The chain combines TRBV5-1 with TRBJ2-7; D may match TRBD1 or TRBD2 (5 bases each). CDR3 size: 16 residues. Trimming cost V 4 bases and J 2 bases, with 19 bases left between them. Germline CDR1 is SGHRS and CDR2 is YFSETQ. CDR3 bases: TGCGCCAGCAGCCCCATCCGTGAGGGGTGGCCCTACGAGCAGTACTTC. It encodes CASSPIREGWPYEQYF.

The chain carries TRBV6-5 and TRBJ1-4; tentative D call: TRBD1 (5 bases). The CDR3 is 15 amino acids. CDR1 is MNHEY and CDR2 is SVGAGI in the germline V gene. V was shortened by 2 bases and J by 7 bases, with 14 bases between the two germline ends. The CDR3 DNA is TGTGCCAGCAGTTACGGGGCAGGGCCAGGTGAAAAACTGTTTTTT. Translating gives CASSYGAGPGEKLFF.

The sample holds many counts of this clonotype. This chain uses TRBV29-1 with TRBJ2-5; 9 bases are shared with TRBD1. CDR1 and CDR2 from the germline V gene are SQVTM and ANQGSEA. J lost 1 base, V lost 8 bases, and 5 bases had no gene match. The CDR3 is made up of 13 amino acids. Here the CDR3 DNA reads TGCAGCTCTACAGGGGGCTCCCAAGAGACCCAGTACTTC. Encoded protein: CSSTGGSQETQYF.

The gene calls are TRBV7-3 and TRBJ1-1, with 11 bases fitting TRBD1. CDR3 size: 15 residues. Germline V CDR1 and CDR2: SGHTA, FQGTGA. The ends lost 5 bases at V and 4 bases at J; junction bases unmatched: 6. CDR3 bases: TGTGCCAGCAGCCCTGGACAGGGGGCGAGCACTGAAGCTTTCTTT. Translating gives CASSPGQGASTEAFF.

This clonotype was seen ten or more times. The gene calls are TRBV29-1 and TRBJ2-7; D is unresolved. Germline CDR1 is SQVTM and CDR2 is ANQGSEA. The CDR3 loop spans 13 amino acids. Trimming shortened V by 2 bases and J by 0 bases, and 8 bases separated the two germline ends. CDR3 in DNA: TGCAGCGTTGAATGGGCGCTCTCCTACGAGCAGTACTTC. Encoded protein: CSVEWALSYEQYF.

Ten or more counts support this clonotype. J is TRBJ2-1 and V is TRBV29-1; D might be TRBD2 (6 bases). Germline V CDR1 and CDR2: SQVTM, ANQGSEA. The V and J ends lost 0 bases and 6 bases respectively, with 15 bases between them. The CDR3 consists of 15 residues. DNA of the CDR3: TGCAGCGTTGAAGAGCCGGGACTCCCCTCCAATGAGCAGTTCTTC. Its protein product is CSVEEPGLPSNEQFF.

This clonotype has a handful of counts. The rearrangement uses TRBV20-1 and TRBJ2-3; D is unresolved. Germline V gene lookup returns CDR1 DFQATT and CDR2 SNEGSKA (reference sequence). This CDR3 contains 13 residues. Trimming took off 3 bases at V and 4 bases at J, with 11 bases between the two ends. CDR3 nucleotide sequence: TGCAGTGCTAGCTTCCGGGCCCCAGATACGCAGTATTTT. This codes for CSASFRAPDTQYF.

This clonotype was detected a few times. The CDR3 region is CASSQDGGGETQYF. The CDR3 DNA follows: TGCGCCAGCAGCCAAGATGGAGGGGGAGAGACCCAGTACTTC. The chain employs TRBV4-1 and TRBJ2-5, with D possibly called TRBD1 or TRBD2 (6 bases each). CDR1 and CDR2 from the germline V gene are MGHRA and YSYEKL. CDR3 length: 14 residues. V dropped 0 bases and J dropped 4 bases, with 9 bases sitting between them.

This clonotype was seen a few times. The chain is built from TRBV12-5 and TRBJ2-3, with unresolved D. V lost 1 base and J lost 1, with 9 bases in between. CDR1 and CDR2 from the germline V gene are LGHNT and FRNRAP. The CDR3 loop spans 15 amino acids. The CDR3 nucleotides are TGTGCTAGTGGTTTGGCGGCGGCGCGCACAGATACGCAGTATTTT. It specifies CASGLAAARTDTQYF.

In its sample, this clonotype was seen a few times. The chain joins TRBV7-2 to TRBJ1-5; D possibly corresponds to TRBD1 (5 bases). Germline V lookup: CDR1 SGHTA, CDR2 FQGNSA. Trimming left V 1 base short and J 6 bases short, with 13 bases between. This CDR3 has 15 amino acids. The CDR3: CASSLGAGNRQPQHF. The CDR3 bases are TGTGCCAGCAGCTTAGGAGCAGGGAATCGTCAGCCCCAGCATTTT.

This clonotype was detected only a few times. The chain combines TRBV4-1 with TRBJ2-5; D uncertain. From germline, CDR1 is MGHRA and CDR2 YSYEKL. V gave up 0 bases and J gave up 0 bases, with 8 bases separating them. The CDR3 length is 15 residues. The CDR3 DNA sequence: TGCGCCAGCAGCCAAGATCAGCGCTACCAAGAGACCCAGTACTTC. This translates into CASSQDQRYQETQYF.

The V and J genes are TRBV30 and TRBJ1-2, with D uncertain. The CDR3 totals 11 residues. Germline loops: CDR1 GTSNPN, CDR2 SVGIG (reference sequence). V was shortened by 1 base and J by 4 bases, with 4 bases between the two germline ends. CDR3 residues: CAWSGGYGYTF. The CDR3 DNA is TGTGCCTGGAGTGGGGGCTATGGCTACACCTTC.

This chain connects TRBV6-1 to TRBJ1-2; TRBD1 matches at 7 bases. The CDR3 is 15 residues long. The junction had 15 bases not matched to a gene; V was cut back by 10 bases and J by 4 bases. CDR1 and CDR2 from the germline V gene are MNHNS and SASEGT. The CDR3 spells CAIRRSLGDSYGYTF. CDR3 DNA: TGTGCCATACGTCGGTCCTTGGGGGACAGCTATGGCTACACCTTC.

This clonotype occurred a few times. V is TRBV20-1 and J is TRBJ1-5; perhaps TRBD1 as D (6 bases). CDR3 length: 14 residues. Germline V CDR1 and CDR2: DFQATT, SNEGSKA (reference sequence). Trimming shortened V by 2 bases and J by 0 bases, and 8 bases separated the two germline ends. The CDR3 loop is CSARQGYSNQPQHF. Written as DNA, the CDR3 is TGCAGTGCTAGACAGGGGTATAGCAATCAGCCCCAGCATTTT.

This rearrangement joins TRBV7-2 to TRBJ2-1, with 7 bases matching TRBD1. The CDR3 runs to 14 residues. Germline assignment: CDR1 SGHTA and CDR2 FQGNSA. With 3 bases clipped from V and 8 bases from J, the junction kept 7 bases outside the gene matches. CDR3 sequence: CASSFLTGQHEQFF. The CDR3, as DNA: TGTGCCAGCAGCTTTTTGACAGGGCAGCATGAGCAGTTCTTC.

This clonotype has more than one count but fewer than ten. The V call is TRBV11-3, the J call TRBJ2-7, with 9 bases identical to TRBD2. V lost 5 bases, J lost 4 bases, and 21 bases stayed unmatched. There are 19 residues in the CDR3. Per the germline V gene, CDR1 is SGHNT and CDR2 is YENEEA. This CDR3 is CASSVALLTSAREGYEQYF. The CDR3 nucleotides are TGTGCCAGCAGCGTGGCCTTGTTAACTAGCGCGCGGGAGGGGTACGAGCAGTACTTC.

This clonotype appeared many times. V usage is TRBV15 and J usage is TRBJ2-2; D is unclear. The V end lost 1 base, the J end lost 4 bases, and 10 bases lay between the germline ends. The CDR3 is 15 amino acids. Germline-derived CDR1 and CDR2 are LNHNV and YYDKDF (reference sequence). The CDR3 nucleotides are TGTGCCACCAGCAGAGGATTAGTGGGCACCGGGGAGCTGTTTTTT. Residues: CATSRGLVGTGELFF.

V is TRBV27 and J is TRBJ1-5; no clear D. Per germline, CDR1 MNHEY and CDR2 SMNVEV (reference sequence). The CDR3 spans 16 residues. V lost 6 bases, J lost 0 bases, and 15 bases lay in between. CDR3 residues: CASSPRALYSNQPQHF. CDR3 bases: TGTGCCAGCAGCCCTCGGGCTCTTTATAGCAATCAGCCCCAGCATTTT.

The CDR3 DNA sequence: TGTGCCAGCAGTTACGGCCTTGGAGGGGCCAACGTCCTGACTTTC. Translated: CASSYGLGGANVLTF. J is TRBJ2-6 and V is TRBV6-5, with D unclear. The V gene lost 2 bases and the J gene lost 4 bases, with 9 bases spanning the gap. Germline values: CDR1 MNHEY, CDR2 SVGAGI. This CDR3 spans 15 amino acids.

This clonotype was counted only a few times. CDR3 sequence reads: CASSLFADSNQPQHF. In DNA, the CDR3 is TGTGCCAGCAGCTTATTTGCGGATAGCAATCAGCCCCAGCATTTT. The gene calls are TRBV7-6 and TRBJ1-5; no reliable D call. The V gene lost 2 bases and the J gene lost 0 bases, with 8 bases spanning the gap. This CDR3 region has 15 residues. The germline gives CDR1 SGHVS, CDR2 FNYEAQ.

At least ten counts were recorded for this clonotype. The chain couples TRBV28 to TRBJ2-5; weak D call: TRBD1 (5 bases). Germline CDR1 is MDHEN and CDR2 is SYDVKM. V was clipped by 6 bases and J by 3 bases, with 11 bases between them. This CDR3 contains 13 residues. CDR3 DNA: TGTGCCAGCAGCTTAGGCAGGGAAGAGACCCAGTACTTC. Its translation: CASSLGREETQYF. Full variable domain (rest looked up from reference TRBV28 and TRBJ2-5): DVKVTQSSRYLVKRTGEKVFLECVQDMDHENMFWYRQDPGLGLRLIYFSYDVKMKEKGDIPEGYSVSREKKERFSLILESASTNQTSMYLCASSLGREETQYFGPGTRLLVL.